The source of this T cell receptor (beta chain) is a study of CD8+CD57+ T cells in acquired aplastic anemia. TCR beta VDJ combinations and CDR3 sequences were profiled from genomic DNA. TCRdb reprocessed the reads via MiXCR and lists one record per CDR3 protein. The table lists approximately 170,000 distinct CDR3 sequences, more than 45% of them singletons. Ten or more counts support this clonotype. The CDR3 consists of 15 residues. The V gene lost 6 bases and the J gene lost 1 base, with 15 bases spanning the gap. Patients who underwent sequencing had shown CD8+CD57+ cell expansion by flow cytometry. As a group, the patients uniformly had severe acquired aplastic anemia.

This sequence was found in a human donor with aplastic anemia. What was sequenced was sorted CD4+, CD8+, or CD8+CD57+ T cells (not recorded which) from PBMCs. The J gene is TRBJ2-5, the V gene TRBV12-3 or TRBV12-4; D is unresolved. CDR3 protein: CASSSFGRLQETQYF. CDR3 bases: TGTGCCAGCAGCTCCTTCGGACGGCTCCAAGAGACCCAGTACTTC.